Listed here are 13 T cell receptor beta chains from one sample, sequenced in a study of identical twins. TCRdb reanalysed the 5' RACE reads using MiXCR and keeps one entry per CDR3 protein. The sample has a few hundred thousand distinct CDR3 sequences; 15% are singletons. This same sample was also part of a study on yellow fever vaccine responses in identical twins.

Sequencing used CD4+ T cells sorted from blood. These receptors came from a woman between 18 and 29 years old in good health.

Only a few counts were recorded for this clonotype. The V call is TRBV10-1, the J call TRBJ2-5, with 10 bases fitting TRBD2. Losses at the gene ends were 0 bases for V and 5 bases for J; bases not matched to a gene: 0. There are 14 residues in the CDR3. Germline V gives CDR1 WNHNN, CDR2 SYGVQD (reference sequence). The CDR3 sequence: CASSESSGRETQYF. In DNA form, the CDR3 reads TGCGCCAGCAGTGAGTCTAGCGGGAGGGAGACCCAGTACTTC.

V usage is TRBV12-3 or TRBV12-4 and J usage is TRBJ2-1; 8 bases are a match to TRBD2. With 4 bases clipped from V and 5 bases from J, the junction kept 19 bases outside the gene matches. CDR3 size: 19 residues. CDR3 DNA sequence: TGTGCCAGCAGTTCCACTTTGAGTTACGGGGGGGCCGCCAACAATGAGCAGTTCTTC. As protein: CASSSTLSYGGAANNEQFF.

V usage is TRBV2 and J usage is TRBJ2-2, with 7 bases aligning to TRBD2. The CDR3 runs to 14 residues. Germline V lookup: CDR1 SNHLY, CDR2 FYNNEI. V was pared by 7 bases and J by 0 bases, with 2 bases of the junction left unmatched. The CDR3 DNA sequence: TGTGCCAGCATGCGGGGGACGAACACCGGGGAGCTGTTTTTT. Protein sequence: CASMRGTNTGELFF.

The genes are TRBV6-2 or TRBV6-3 and TRBJ2-7; 10 positions agree with TRBD1. This CDR3 contains 14 residues. Germline loops: CDR1 MNHEY, CDR2 SVGEGT. The trim removed 6 bases at V and 4 bases at J, leaving 6 bases unmatched. The CDR3 here is CASRSGTGAYEQYV. The DNA for the CDR3 is TGTGCCAGCAGGTCCGGGACAGGGGCTTACGAGCAGTACGTC.

The chain joins TRBV5-1 to TRBJ2-2, with a possible D match to TRBD1 (6 bases). Germline V lookup: CDR1 SGHRS, CDR2 YFSETQ. The CDR3 totals 15 residues. The V end was cut by 4 bases, the J end by 0 bases, with 10 bases between. The CDR3 here is CASSQQGTNTGELFF. In DNA, the CDR3 is TGCGCCAGCAGCCAACAGGGAACGAACACCGGGGAGCTGTTTTTT.

This chain uses TRBV20-1 with TRBJ1-2, with a weak D call TRBD1 (6 bases). The CDR3 sequence is 17 residues long. The germline V gene encodes CDR1 DFQATT and CDR2 SNEGSKA (reference sequence). Trimming removed 0 bases from V and 0 bases from J, with 17 bases in between. The CDR3 loop reads CSARDRRGGPANYGYTF. The CDR3 nucleotides read TGCAGTGCTAGAGATCGGAGAGGGGGGCCAGCTAACTATGGCTACACCTTC.

This clonotype was picked up a small number of times. This chain connects TRBV2 to TRBJ2-7; 8 bases agree with TRBD1. Per the germline V gene, CDR1 is SNHLY and CDR2 is FYNNEI. The CDR3 contains 14 residues. V shed 4 bases, J shed 2 bases, and the junction held 4 bases outside the gene matches. The CDR3 nucleotides are TGTGCCAGCAGTGGAGACAGGGGAACCTACGAGCAGTACTTC. It specifies CASSGDRGTYEQYF.

This chain joins TRBV14 and TRBJ1-1; possibly TRBD1 for D (6 bases). The CDR3 is made up of 14 amino acids. Germline CDR1 SGHDN, CDR2 FVKESK. The V and J ends lost 7 bases and 0 bases respectively, with 12 bases between them. CDR3 region: CASTTGSMNTEAFF. The DNA for the CDR3 is TGTGCCAGCACTACAGGGTCAATGAACACTGAAGCTTTCTTT.

The chain employs TRBV12-3 or TRBV12-4 and TRBJ1-6; 7 bases line up with TRBD1. The CDR3 totals 15 residues. The trim removed 6 bases at V and 5 bases at J, leaving 7 bases unmatched. Here the CDR3 DNA reads TGTGCCAGCAGAACCGGGACAGCAAATAATTCACCCCTCCACTTT. Its translation is CASRTGTANNSPLHF.

This clonotype was observed a few times. The chain is built from TRBV5-6 and TRBJ2-2, with 10 positions matching TRBD1. V lost 3 bases, J lost 2 bases, and 4 bases stayed unmatched. CDR1 SGHDT and CDR2 YYEEEE come from the germline V gene. The CDR3 sequence is 16 residues long. In nucleotides, the CDR3 is TGTGCCAGCAGCTCCGGGACAGGGGTAAACACCGGGGAGCTGTTTTTT. It is translated as CASSSGTGVNTGELFF.

The rearrangement links TRBV6-4 to TRBJ2-1; the D gene is possibly TRBD2 (5 bases). With 4 bases removed from V and 10 bases from J, the gap between germline ends came to 17 bases. The germline gives CDR1 MRHNA, CDR2 SNTAGT. CDR3 length: 14 amino acids. CDR3 loop: CASSVGLDYDEQFF. CDR3 nucleotides: TGTGCCAGCAGTGTGGGTCTCGACTACGACGAGCAGTTCTTC.

The chain combines TRBV4-1 with TRBJ1-1, with 7 bases matching TRBD1. The ends lost 6 bases at V and 8 bases at J; junction bases unmatched: 18. The CDR3 is 16 residues long. CDR1 MGHRA and CDR2 YSYEKL come from the germline V gene. The chain's CDR3 is CASRGGAEYPRSEAFF. CDR3 nucleotide sequence: TGCGCCAGCAGAGGGGGCGCGGAATATCCCAGAAGCGAAGCTTTCTTT.

V gene TRBV6-1 combines with J gene TRBJ2-2; possibly TRBD1 or TRBD2 for D (5 bases each). This CDR3 is 14 amino acids long. The V end was cut by 7 bases, the J end by 4 bases, with 13 bases between. CDR1 is MNHNS and CDR2 is SASEGT in the germline V gene. The CDR3 sequence: CASTTYGGTGELFF. DNA for the CDR3: TGTGCCAGCACTACTTATGGGGGCACCGGGGAGCTGTTTTTT.